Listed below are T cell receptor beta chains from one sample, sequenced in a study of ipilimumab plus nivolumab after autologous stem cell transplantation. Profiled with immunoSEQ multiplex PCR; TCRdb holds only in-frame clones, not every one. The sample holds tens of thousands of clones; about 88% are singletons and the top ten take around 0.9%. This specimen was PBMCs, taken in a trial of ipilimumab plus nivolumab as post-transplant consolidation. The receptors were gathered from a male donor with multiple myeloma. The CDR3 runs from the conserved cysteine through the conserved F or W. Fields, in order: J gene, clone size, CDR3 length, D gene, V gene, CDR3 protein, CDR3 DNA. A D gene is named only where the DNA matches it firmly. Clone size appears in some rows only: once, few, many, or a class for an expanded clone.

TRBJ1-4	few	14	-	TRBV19	CASALGRGYEKLFF	TGTGCCAGCGCCTTGGGGAGGGGATACGAAAAACTGTTTTTT
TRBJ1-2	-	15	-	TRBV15	CATSRVGPINYGYTF	TGTGCCACCAGCAGAGTCGGCCCAATTAACTATGGCTACACCTTC
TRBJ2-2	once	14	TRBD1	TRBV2	CASDQGADTGELFF	TGTGCCAGCGATCAGGGGGCGGACACCGGGGAGCTGTTTTTT
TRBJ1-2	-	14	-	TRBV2	CASSGGRVDYGYTF	TGTGCCAGCAGTGGGGGGCGGGTTGACTATGGCTACACCTTC
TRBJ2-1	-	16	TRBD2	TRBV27	CASSFLSSGGPNEQFF	TGTGCCAGCAGTTTTTTGTCTAGCGGGGGACCCAATGAGCAGTTCTTC
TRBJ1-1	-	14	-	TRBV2	CASSEMGARAEAFF	TGTGCCAGCAGTGAAATGGGGGCGAGGGCTGAAGCTTTCTTT
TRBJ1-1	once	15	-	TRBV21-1	CASSRTVPRRTEAFF	TGTGCCAGCAGCAGGACAGTTCCCAGGAGGACTGAAGCTTTCTTT
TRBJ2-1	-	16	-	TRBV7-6	CASSFGGDPGFYEQFF	TGTGCCAGCAGCTTCGGTGGGGACCCCGGCTTCTATGAGCAGTTCTTC
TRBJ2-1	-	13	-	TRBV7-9	CASSLGLGNEQFF	TGTGCCAGCAGCTTAGGATTGGGGAATGAGCAGTTCTTC
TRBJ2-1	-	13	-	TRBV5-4	CASKGITYNEQFF	TGTGCCAGCAAAGGGATTACCTACAATGAGCAGTTCTTC
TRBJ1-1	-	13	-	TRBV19	CASSISGAGEAFF	TGTGCCAGTAGTATTTCAGGGGCGGGGGAAGCTTTCTTT
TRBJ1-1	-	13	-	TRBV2	CATSRDKATEAFF	TGTGCCACCTCCAGGGACAAGGCCACTGAAGCTTTCTTT
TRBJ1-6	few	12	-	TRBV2	CASSGDNSPLHF	TGTGCCAGCAGTGGGGATAATTCACCCCTCCACTTT
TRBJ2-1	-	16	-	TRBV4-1	CASSQADLIVYGEQFF	TGCGCCAGCAGCCAAGCGGACCTAATCGTCTACGGTGAGCAGTTCTTC
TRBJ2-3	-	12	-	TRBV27	CASWGGADTQYF	TGTGCCAGCTGGGGGGGGGCGGATACGCAGTATTTT
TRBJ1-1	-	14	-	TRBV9	CASSVGGENTEAFF	TGTGCCAGCAGCGTCGGAGGGGAGAACACTGAAGCTTTCTTT
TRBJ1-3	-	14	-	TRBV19	CASSEHGPGNTIYF	TGTGCCAGTTCAGAGCACGGGCCTGGAAACACCATATATTTT
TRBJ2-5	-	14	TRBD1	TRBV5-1	CASRTGGSQETQYF	TGCGCCAGCAGGACAGGGGGTTCGCAAGAGACCCAGTACTTC
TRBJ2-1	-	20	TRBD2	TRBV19	CASSIGTGLAGGPSYNEQFF	TGTGCCAGTAGTATAGGAACGGGACTAGCGGGGGGCCCCTCCTACAATGAGCAGTTCTTC
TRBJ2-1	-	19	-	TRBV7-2	CASSLAGRIGRSSYNEQFF	TGTGCCAGCAGCTTAGCGGGCAGGATAGGACGAAGCTCCTACAATGAGCAGTTCTTC
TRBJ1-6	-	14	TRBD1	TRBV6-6	CASTRTGDNSPLHF	TGTGCCAGCACCAGGACAGGGGATAATTCACCCCTCCACTTT
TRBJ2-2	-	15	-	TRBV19	CASIPDSANTGELFF	TGTGCCAGTATTCCGGACAGCGCGAACACCGGGGAGCTGTTTTTT
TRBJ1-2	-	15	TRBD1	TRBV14	CASSRQGARNHGYTF	TGTGCCAGCAGCCGACAGGGGGCCAGGAATCATGGCTACACCTTC
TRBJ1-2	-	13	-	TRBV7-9	CASSSPNLYGYTF	TGTGCCAGCAGCTCCCCAAACTTATATGGCTACACCTTC
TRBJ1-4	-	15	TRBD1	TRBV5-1	CASSSQGAANEKLFF	TGCGCCAGCAGCTCCCAGGGGGCCGCTAATGAAAAACTGTTTTTT
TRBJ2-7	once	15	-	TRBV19	CASSADWTGPIEQYF	TGTGCCAGTAGTGCCGACTGGACGGGGCCGATCGAACAGTACTTC
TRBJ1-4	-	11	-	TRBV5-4	CASSSNEKLFF	TGTGCCAGCAGCTCCAATGAAAAACTGTTTTTT
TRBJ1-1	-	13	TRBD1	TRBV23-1	CASSGQGSPEAFF	TGCGCCAGCAGTGGACAGGGCTCGCCTGAAGCTTTCTTT
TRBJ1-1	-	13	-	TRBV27	CASSSIPLGEAFF	TGTGCCAGCAGCAGTATACCCCTGGGGGAAGCTTTCTTT
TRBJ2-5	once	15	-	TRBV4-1	CASSPAKATQETQYF	TGCGCCAGCAGCCCAGCTAAGGCCACCCAAGAGACCCAGTACTTC
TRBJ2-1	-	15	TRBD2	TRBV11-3	CASSLTSGNYNEQFF	TGTGCCAGCAGTTTAACTAGCGGGAATTACAATGAGCAGTTCTTC
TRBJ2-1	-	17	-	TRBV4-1	CASSRGGLVPSYNEQFF	TGCGCCAGCAGCCGAGGGGGGCTAGTGCCCTCCTACAATGAGCAGTTCTTC
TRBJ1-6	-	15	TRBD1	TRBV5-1	CASSLAGTGYSPLHF	TGCGCCAGCAGCTTGGCCGGGACAGGGTACTCACCCCTCCACTTT
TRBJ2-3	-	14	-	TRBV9	CASSLGLATDTQYF	TGTGCCAGCAGCCTGGGGCTAGCGACAGATACGCAGTATTTT
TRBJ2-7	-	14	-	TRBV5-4	CASSPWGVGYEQYF	TGTGCCAGCAGCCCCTGGGGCGTTGGGTACGAGCAGTACTTC
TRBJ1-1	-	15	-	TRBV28	CASSLFSKANTEAFF	TGTGCCAGCAGTTTATTTTCGAAGGCGAACACTGAAGCTTTCTTT
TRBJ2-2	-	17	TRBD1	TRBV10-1	CASSDPPGQGPPGELFF	TGCGCCAGCAGTGATCCACCGGGACAGGGTCCACCCGGGGAGCTGTTTTTT
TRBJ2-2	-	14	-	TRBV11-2	CASRDRSNTGELFF	TGTGCCAGCAGGGACAGATCGAACACCGGGGAGCTGTTTTTT
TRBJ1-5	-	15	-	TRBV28	CASSGGDRGNQPQHF	TGTGCCAGCAGTGGCGGGGATCGAGGCAATCAGCCCCAGCATTTT
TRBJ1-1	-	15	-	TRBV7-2	CASSLTGWQLTEAFF	TGTGCCAGCAGCTTAACGGGTTGGCAACTCACTGAAGCTTTCTTT